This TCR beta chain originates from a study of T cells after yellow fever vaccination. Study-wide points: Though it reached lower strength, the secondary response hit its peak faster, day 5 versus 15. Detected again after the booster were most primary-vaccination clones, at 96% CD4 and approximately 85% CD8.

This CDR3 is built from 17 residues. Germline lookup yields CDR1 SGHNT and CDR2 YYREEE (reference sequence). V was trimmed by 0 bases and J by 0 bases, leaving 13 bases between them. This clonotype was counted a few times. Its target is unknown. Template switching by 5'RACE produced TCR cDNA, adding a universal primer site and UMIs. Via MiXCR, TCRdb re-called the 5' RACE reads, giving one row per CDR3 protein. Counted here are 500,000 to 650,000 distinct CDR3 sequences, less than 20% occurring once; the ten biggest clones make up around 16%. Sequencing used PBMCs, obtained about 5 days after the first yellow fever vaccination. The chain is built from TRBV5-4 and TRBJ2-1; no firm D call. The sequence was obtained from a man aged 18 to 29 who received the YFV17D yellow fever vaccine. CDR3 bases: TGTGCCAGCAGCTTGGTATCGCGATTCGACTCCTACAATGAGCAGTTCTTC. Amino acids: CASSLVSRFDSYNEQFF.